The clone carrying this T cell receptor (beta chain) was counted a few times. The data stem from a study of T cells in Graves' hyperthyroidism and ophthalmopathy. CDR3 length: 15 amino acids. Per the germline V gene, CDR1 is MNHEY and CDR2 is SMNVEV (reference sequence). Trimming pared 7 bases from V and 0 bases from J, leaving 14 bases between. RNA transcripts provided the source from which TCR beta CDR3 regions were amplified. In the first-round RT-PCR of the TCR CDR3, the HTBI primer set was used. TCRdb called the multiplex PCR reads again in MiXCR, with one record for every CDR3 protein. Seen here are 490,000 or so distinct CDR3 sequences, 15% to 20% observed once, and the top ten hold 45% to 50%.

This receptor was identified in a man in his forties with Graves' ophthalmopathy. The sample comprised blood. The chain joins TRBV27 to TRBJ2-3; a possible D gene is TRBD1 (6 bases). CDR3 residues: CASTSPGESTDTQYF. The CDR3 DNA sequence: TGTGCCAGCACCTCCCCAGGGGAAAGCACAGATACGCAGTATTTT.